The present T cell receptor (beta chain) was sequenced within a study of T cells in Graves' hyperthyroidism and ophthalmopathy. Hyperthyroidism, newly diagnosed and lasting under 2 months, affected patients aged 18 to 65. Criteria for exclusion of patients were uncontrolled infection, other autoimmune disease, pregnancy or lactation. On the basis of clinical symptoms, serum thyroxine and TRAb, thyroid ultrasound and orbital computed tomography, diagnoses were made. From approximately 9.5 ml of fresh peripheral blood, PBMCs were isolated. The CDR3 extends over 14 amino acids. Germline CDR1 reads KGHSH; CDR2 reads LQKENI. V dropped 5 bases and J dropped 7 bases, with 15 bases sitting between them. This clonotype was recorded a few times. Researchers amplified the TCR beta CDR3 regions from RNA transcripts. Using the HTBI primer set, a first-round RT-PCR was run on the TCR CDR3. TCRdb used MiXCR to reprocess the multiplex PCR reads, holding one entry per CDR3 protein. The sample has about 360,000 distinct CDR3 sequences; less than 15% are singletons.

This clonotype originated in a woman aged 18 to 35 with Graves' hyperthyroidism. The chain joins TRBV18 to TRBJ1-5; D remains ambiguous. Material: blood. CDR3 in DNA: TGTGCCAGCTCAACCGCAGGCGCCGGGCAGCCCCAGCATTTT. As protein: CASSTAGAGQPQHF.